This record covers a single T cell receptor (beta chain). This specimen belongs to a study of T cells in Graves' hyperthyroidism and ophthalmopathy. The CDR3 contains 14 residues. Germline-derived CDR1 and CDR2 are DFQATT and SNEGSKA (reference sequence). V was shortened by 0 bases and J by 8 bases, with 16 bases between the two germline ends. There were TCR beta CDR3 regions amplified from RNA transcripts. The TCR CDR3 first-round RT-PCR relied on the HTBI primer set. One entry per CDR3 protein, called by TCRdb with MiXCR from the multiplex PCR reads. Here the sample spans hundreds of thousands of distinct CDR3 sequences, less than 15% being singletons.

The source of this sequence is a woman aged 40 to 49 with Graves' hyperthyroidism. The sequenced material came from blood. The rearrangement uses TRBV20-1 and TRBJ1-2; TRBD1 is a possible D gene (5 bases). The chain's CDR3 is CSARDFKGHGGYTF. CDR3 DNA: TGCAGTGCTAGAGATTTTAAGGGGCACGGGGGCTACACCTTC.